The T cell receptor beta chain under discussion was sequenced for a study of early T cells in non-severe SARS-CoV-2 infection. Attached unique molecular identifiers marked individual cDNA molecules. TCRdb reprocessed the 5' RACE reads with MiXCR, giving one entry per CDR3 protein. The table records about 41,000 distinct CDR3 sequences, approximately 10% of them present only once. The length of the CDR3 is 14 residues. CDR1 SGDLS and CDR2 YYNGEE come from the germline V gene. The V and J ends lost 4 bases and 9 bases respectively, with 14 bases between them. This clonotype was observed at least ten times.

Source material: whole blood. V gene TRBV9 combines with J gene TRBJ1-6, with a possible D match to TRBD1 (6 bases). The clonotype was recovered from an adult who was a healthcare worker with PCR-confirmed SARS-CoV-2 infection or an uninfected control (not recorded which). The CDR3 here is CASSPGDGSSPLHF. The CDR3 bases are TGTGCCAGCAGCCCAGGGGATGGGAGTTCACCCCTCCACTTT.